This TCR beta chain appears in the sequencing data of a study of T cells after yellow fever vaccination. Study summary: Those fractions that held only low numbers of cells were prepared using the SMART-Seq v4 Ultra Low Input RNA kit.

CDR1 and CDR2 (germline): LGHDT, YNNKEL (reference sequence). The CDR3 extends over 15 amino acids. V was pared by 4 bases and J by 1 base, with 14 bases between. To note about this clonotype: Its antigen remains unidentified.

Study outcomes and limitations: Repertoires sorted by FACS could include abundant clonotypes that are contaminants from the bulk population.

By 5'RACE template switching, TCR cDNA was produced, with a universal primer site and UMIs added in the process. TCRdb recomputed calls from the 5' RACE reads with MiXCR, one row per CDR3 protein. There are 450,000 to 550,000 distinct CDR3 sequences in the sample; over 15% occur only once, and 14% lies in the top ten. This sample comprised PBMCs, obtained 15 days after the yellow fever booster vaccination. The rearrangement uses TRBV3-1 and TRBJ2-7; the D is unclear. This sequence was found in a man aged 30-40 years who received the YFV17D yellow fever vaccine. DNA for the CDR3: TGTGCCAGCAGCCCGGGTGCAGGTTCGTCCTACGAGCAGTACTTC. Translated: CASSPGAGSSYEQYF.